The 16 T cell receptor beta chains given below trace back to one sample, sequenced in a study of blood T cell repertoires in COVID-19. Assay: immunoSEQ multiplex PCR; the TCRdb copy retains only in-frame clones and omits some. This table holds 260,000 or so clones, around 81% found once. Sequencing was carried out using peripheral blood. The receptor set was obtained from a woman aged 80 or over with COVID-19, enrolled during active disease.

This clone was detected only once. This chain links TRBV28 with TRBJ1-5, with D possibly TRBD1 on 5 matching bases. This CDR3 spans 12 amino acids. With 6 bases removed from V and 9 bases from J, the gap between germline ends came to 12 bases. Germline V gene data show CDR1 as MDHEN and CDR2 as SYDVKM. The CDR3 sequence is CASSSGHGPQHF. In DNA form, the CDR3 reads TGTGCCAGCAGCTCAGGGCATGGGCCCCAGCATTTT.

The chain employs TRBV6-5 and TRBJ1-1, with 10 bases lining up with TRBD1. Trimming cost V 6 bases and J 6 bases; bases outside gene matches: 7. The CDR3 totals 14 residues. Germline loops: CDR1 MNHEY, CDR2 SVGAGI. The CDR3 reads CASRMGQGSSEAFF. The CDR3 nucleotides read TGTGCCAGCAGGATGGGACAGGGGTCTTCTGAAGCTTTCTTT.

The chain carries TRBV5-1 and TRBJ2-5, with 8 nucleotides matching TRBD2. CDR1 SGHRS and CDR2 YFSETQ come from the germline V gene. This CDR3 is built from 19 residues. V lost 3 bases and J lost 2; bases outside the gene matches: 18. This chain's CDR3 is CASSSGTRSGVAGQETQYF. DNA of the CDR3: TGCGCCAGCAGCTCCGGGACTAGGAGTGGGGTAGCAGGGCAAGAGACCCAGTACTTC. The whole variable domain, remainder taken from reference TRBV5-1 and TRBJ2-5, is KAGVTQTPRYLIKTRGQQVTLSCSPISGHRSVSWYQQTPGQGLQFLFEYFSETQRNKGNFPGRFSGRQFSNSRSEMNVSTLELGDSALYLCASSSGTRSGVAGQETQYFGPGTRLLVL.

The chain carries TRBV7-9 and TRBJ1-2; 8 bases fit TRBD1. The CDR3 is made up of 14 amino acids. J lost 4 bases, V lost 5 bases, and 6 bases had no gene match. Germline CDR1 and CDR2: SEHNR and FQNEAQ (reference sequence). The CDR3 nucleotides read TGTGCCAGCAGCCGGGGGGACAGGCCCTATGGCTACACCTTC. The encoded protein is CASSRGDRPYGYTF.

CDR3 in amino acids: CASSESGTPSTDTQYF. Here the CDR3 DNA reads TGTGCCAGCAGTGAATCCGGGACACCCAGCACAGATACGCAGTATTTT. This chain uses TRBV6-1 with TRBJ2-3; weak D call: TRBD1 (6 bases). Germline CDR1 and CDR2: MNHNS and SASEGT. The V end lost 2 bases, the J end lost 0 bases, and 12 bases lay between the germline ends. There are 16 residues in the CDR3.

The V and J genes are TRBV7-9 and TRBJ2-2; 7 positions match TRBD1. Germline V gives CDR1 SEHNR, CDR2 FQNEAQ (reference sequence). Trimming at V came to 5 bases and at J to 5 bases, leaving 5 bases not matched to a gene. This CDR3 is built from 14 residues. The CDR3 is CASSRTGGTGELFF. As DNA, the CDR3 is TGTGCCAGCAGCCGGACAGGAGGAACCGGGGAGCTGTTTTTT.

In this sample, this clone turned up once. The chain recombines TRBV4-2 with TRBJ2-7, with D possibly being TRBD1 (6 bases). CDR3 size: 17 residues. Germline V CDR1 and CDR2: LGHNA, YNFKEQ. Trimming left V 4 bases short and J 1 base short, with 20 bases between. The CDR3 bases are TGTGCCAGCAGCCCCTCCGGACAGAAAGGGATGTCCTACGAGCAGTACTTC. This translates into CASSPSGQKGMSYEQYF.

The rearrangement joins TRBV10-3 to TRBJ2-3; D unresolved. Trimming left V 5 bases short and J 5 bases short, with 5 bases between. The CDR3 totals 11 residues. The germline V gene has CDR1 ENHRY and CDR2 SYGVKD. The CDR3 protein is CAISSRDTQYF. DNA for the CDR3: TGTGCCATCAGTTCTAGAGATACGCAGTATTTT.

V and J are TRBV6-2 or TRBV6-3 and TRBJ1-5; a weak D match, TRBD1 (5 bases). CDR1 and CDR2 (germline): MNHEY, SVGEGT. The CDR3 loop spans 14 amino acids. V gave up 6 bases and J gave up 6 bases, with 15 bases separating them. CDR3: CASSRDLEGQPQHF. In DNA form, the CDR3 reads TGTGCCAGCAGCAGGGATCTCGAGGGTCAGCCCCAGCATTTT.

J is TRBJ1-2 and V is TRBV5-1; D unclear. The germline gives CDR1 SGHRS, CDR2 YFSETQ. The CDR3 covers 12 residues. V shed 4 bases and J shed 11 bases, with 15 bases lying between them. The CDR3 DNA reads TGCGCCAGCAGCCGCCAGGACGGGGATTACACCTTC. Amino acids: CASSRQDGDYTF.

This sequence joins TRBV4-3 and TRBJ2-1; the match to TRBD2 covers 9 bases. V shed 0 bases and J 8 bases; nucleotides not matched to a gene: 8. The CDR3 is 16 amino acids. The germline V gene encodes CDR1 LGHNA and CDR2 YSLEER. The CDR3 DNA is TGCGCCAGCAGCCAAGAAGCGTACGGCGGGAGGGATGAGCAGTTCTTC. Translation gives CASSQEAYGGRDEQFF.

The chain links TRBV27 to TRBJ1-6; 8 positions agree with TRBD1. Trimming at V came to 2 bases and at J to 6 bases, leaving 6 bases not matched to a gene. The CDR3 is made up of 16 amino acids. Germline V CDR1 and CDR2: MNHEY, SMNVEV (reference sequence). The CDR3 spells CASSLRQGLSNSPLHF. CDR3 nucleotides: TGTGCCAGCAGTTTAAGACAGGGGCTGAGTAATTCACCCCTCCACTTT.

The chain carries TRBV30 and TRBJ1-1, with 7 bases fitting TRBD1. Losses at the gene ends were 4 bases for V and 5 bases for J; bases not matched to a gene: 7. The CDR3 sequence is 13 residues long. Germline CDR1 and CDR2: GTSNPN and SVGIG (reference sequence). Here the CDR3 reads CAWNRGGKTEAFF. The CDR3 bases are TGTGCCTGGAACAGGGGAGGAAAAACTGAAGCTTTCTTT.

This clone has only one observation. The V gene is TRBV18, the J gene TRBJ2-3; D ambiguous. The V end lost 3 bases, the J end lost 0 bases, and 7 bases lay between the germline ends. This CDR3 is built from 14 residues. CDR1 is KGHSH and CDR2 is LQKENI in the germline V gene. Here the CDR3 reads CASSPLRSTDTQYF. The CDR3 DNA follows: TGTGCCAGCTCACCTCTCCGTAGCACAGATACGCAGTATTTT.

V usage is TRBV18 and J usage is TRBJ1-3; D unresolved. V was clipped by 8 bases and J by 4 bases, with 18 bases between them. The CDR3 is 15 amino acids. Germline V CDR1 and CDR2: KGHSH, LQKENI. CDR3 sequence reads: CASQALRGEGNTIYF. In nucleotides, the CDR3 is TGTGCCAGCCAAGCCCTACGGGGTGAAGGAAACACCATATATTTT.

This clone has a handful of counts. The rearrangement links TRBV7-9 to TRBJ1-2, with TRBD1 matching over 10 bases. The CDR3 extends over 15 amino acids. From germline, CDR1 is SEHNR and CDR2 FQNEAQ (reference sequence). V lost 1 base and J lost 8; bases outside the gene matches: 7. The CDR3 region has the DNA TGTGCCAGCAGCTTAGGCGGGACAGGGGCTCGCGGCTACACCTTC. Translating it yields CASSLGGTGARGYTF.